In this sample, the clone carrying this T cell receptor beta chain turned up once. Germline lookup yields CDR1 SGHRS and CDR2 YFSETQ. V was pared by 6 bases and J by 2 bases, with 10 bases of the junction left unmatched. The length of the CDR3 is 16 residues. Method: immunoSEQ multiplex PCR; TCRdb's copy keeps in-frame clones and lacks some. Of 150,000 to 200,000 clones detected, about 82% appear once; the ten largest clones hold roughly 1.5%. The source of the sample is a study of cytomegalovirus exposure and HLA in healthy donors. Sample: PBMCs. This chain joins TRBV5-1 and TRBJ2-1, with TRBD1 identical over 8 bases. The TCR sequence derives from a woman aged 18-35 years in good health and CMV-seronegative. Written as DNA, the CDR3 is TGCGCCAGCACGATATACCGGGACAGGACCTACAATGAGCAGTTCTTC. Translating it yields CASTIYRDRTYNEQFF.